A single sample gave rise to the 11 T cell receptor beta chains below, sequenced in a study of CD8+CD57+ T cells in acquired aplastic anemia. TCR beta VDJ and CDR3 profiling used genomic DNA as template. TCRdb ran MiXCR on the reads and lists one entry per CDR3 protein. Here the sample spans a few hundred thousand distinct CDR3 sequences, 65% to 90% being singletons. Only patients with CD8+CD57+ cell expansion on flow cytometry were chosen for sequencing. The sequenced sample was sorted CD4+, CD8+, or CD8+CD57+ T cells (not recorded which) from PBMCs. These receptors all stem from a human donor with aplastic anemia.

About this clonotype: An end of the junction differs from the germline gene, which may be a read error. J is TRBJ1-1 and V is TRBV11-3; the D gene is possibly TRBD1 (6 bases). Germline V gene data show CDR1 as SGHNT and CDR2 as YENEEA. CDR3 length equals 13 residues. For the CDR3, the DNA is TGCAGGCTGGATCTGACAGGGAACACTGAAGCTTTCTTT. Translating it yields CRLDLTGNTEAFF.

The chain is built from TRBV7-8 and TRBJ2-7, with a tentative D call TRBD1 (5 bases). Germline CDR1 reads SGHVS; CDR2 reads FQNEAQ. Trimming pared 3 bases from V and 3 bases from J, leaving 9 bases between. The CDR3 runs 13 residues. CDR3 nucleotides: TGTGCCAGCAGCTTTGACAGTGGCTACGAGCAGTACTTC. It encodes CASSFDSGYEQYF.

Comments on this clonotype: No conserved phenylalanine or tryptophan ends this CDR3, so it is likely a read error. Because the CDR3's place on the DNA is in doubt, the DNA is left out and the CDR3 is given as listed by TCRdb. The rearrangement joins TRBV7-9 to TRBJ1-2. Both ends counted, the CDR3 spans 13 residues. Germline loops: CDR1 SEHNR, CDR2 FQNEAQ (reference sequence). CDR3 sequence reads: CASSGDRSGGSDL.

This clonotype was detected a few times. The junction differs from germline at one of its ends, possibly a read error. This chain uses TRBV11-3 with TRBJ2-5; TRBD1 might be the D (6 bases). Germline V gene lookup returns CDR1 SGHNT and CDR2 YENEEA. CDR3 length equals 14 residues. The CDR3 sequence is CATSRGSTEETQYF. The CDR3 DNA is TGTGCCACCAGCAGGGGCTCCACAGAAGAGACCCAGTACTTC.

The chain employs TRBV15 and TRBJ2-1, with D perhaps matching TRBD2 (5 bases). CDR1 is LNHNV, CDR2 YYDKDF, per germline (reference sequence). The CDR3 consists of 14 residues. Trimming removed 8 bases at V and 8 bases at J, with 19 bases between. The CDR3 reads CATGRSARRDEQFF. The CDR3 DNA follows: TGTGCCACCGGGAGAAGCGCGCGTAGGGATGAGCAGTTCTTC.

Concerning this clonotype itself: The germline gene is not matched at one end of the junction; a read error may be the cause. The rearrangement joins TRBV7-9 to TRBJ2-3, with 7 positions matching TRBD1. The CDR3 contains 14 residues. CDR1 is SEHNR, CDR2 FQNEAQ, per germline (reference sequence). CDR3 nucleotides: TGTGCCCGCAGCTTCGGGACAGCGGCTGTGACAAAGAGCTTT. This translates into CARSFGTAAVTKSF.

This clonotype showed up just a few times. V usage is TRBV25-1 and J usage is TRBJ2-7; 11 bases align to TRBD1. The trim removed 3 bases at V and 6 bases at J, leaving 7 bases unmatched. The CDR3 length is 15 residues. Germline values: CDR1 MGHDK, CDR2 SYGVNS. CDR3: CASSDPGQGGVEQYF. The DNA of the CDR3 is TGTGCCAGCAGTGACCCGGGACAGGGGGGCGTCGAGCAGTACTTC.

The chain recombines TRBV11-1 with TRBJ2-3, with D possibly called TRBD1 or TRBD2 (6 bases each). Trimming removed 8 bases from V and 8 bases from J, with 17 bases in between. Germline-derived CDR1 and CDR2 are SGHAT and FQDESV (reference sequence). This CDR3 contains 13 residues. CDR3 in amino acids: CASGVGGDATQYF. The CDR3 DNA is TGTGCCAGCGGGGTCGGGGGCGACGCTACGCAGTATTTT.

The chain employs TRBV5-1 and TRBJ1-2, with D possibly matching TRBD1 (5 bases). The CDR3 loop spans 13 amino acids. Germline V gives CDR1 SGHRS, CDR2 YFSETQ. Trimming took 4 bases from V and 8 from J, leaving 15 bases between them. The CDR3 is CASSAPGPRGYTF. CDR3 sequence (DNA): TGCGCCAGCAGCGCCCCGGGACCGAGGGGCTACACCTTC.

A remark on this clonotype: As the CDR3 is not closed by the conserved phenylalanine or tryptophan, this likely results from a read error. No DNA is shown, since the ends of the CDR3 on it are uncertain; the CDR3 is the one TCRdb lists. This chain links TRBV2 with TRBJ1-5; the D segment call TRBD1 is taken from the table without a DNA check. Looked up from germline, CDR1 is SNHLY and CDR2 is FYNNEI. Termini included, the CDR3 measures 15 amino acids. The CDR3 region is CASGVGATGTQPHHS.

This clonotype was counted a single time. The chain uses TRBV7-3 and TRBJ1-2; D might be TRBD1 (6 bases). This CDR3 has 13 amino acids. The germline V gene encodes CDR1 SGHTA and CDR2 FQGTGA. Trimming left V 8 bases short and J 8 bases short, with 18 bases between. As DNA, the CDR3 is TGTGCCAGCTCAAGACAGGCGGATCGGGGCTACACCTTC. Its translation: CASSRQADRGYTF.